Sequencing of this TCR beta chain was carried out in a study of T cells in Graves' hyperthyroidism and ophthalmopathy. From RNA transcripts, TCR beta CDR3 regions were amplified. The HTBI primer set was used in a first-round RT-PCR of the TCR CDR3. From the multiplex PCR reads, TCRdb called clonotypes with MiXCR, one entry per CDR3 protein. There are approximately 630,000 distinct CDR3 sequences in the sample; 15% to 20% occur only once, and 3.5% to 4% lies in the top ten. The V gene's germline CDR1 is SGHVS and CDR2 FQNEAQ. V gave up 3 bases and J gave up 1 base, with 10 bases separating them. The CDR3 totals 15 residues. This clonotype was detected many times.

The sequence was collected from a woman in her twenties or thirties with Graves' hyperthyroidism. This chain connects TRBV7-8 to TRBJ2-1, with D maybe TRBD2 (6 bases). Sequencing used blood. This CDR3 reads CASSFSSASYNEQFF. The CDR3 DNA follows: TGTGCCAGCAGCTTTTCTAGCGCGTCCTACAATGAGCAGTTCTTC.